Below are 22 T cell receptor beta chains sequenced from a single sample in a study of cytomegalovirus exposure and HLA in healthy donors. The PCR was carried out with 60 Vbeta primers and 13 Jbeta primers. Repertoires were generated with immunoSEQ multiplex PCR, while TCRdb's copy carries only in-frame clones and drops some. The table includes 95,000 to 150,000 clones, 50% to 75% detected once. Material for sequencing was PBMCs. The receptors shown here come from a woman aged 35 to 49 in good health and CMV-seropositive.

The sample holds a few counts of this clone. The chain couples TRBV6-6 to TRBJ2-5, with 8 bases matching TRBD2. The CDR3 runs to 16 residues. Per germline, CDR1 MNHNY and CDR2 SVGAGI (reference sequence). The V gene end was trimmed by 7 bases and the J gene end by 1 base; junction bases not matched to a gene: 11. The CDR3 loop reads CASTPGGVLTQETQYF. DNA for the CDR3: TGTGCCAGCACCCCGGGGGGGGTCCTCACCCAAGAGACCCAGTACTTC.

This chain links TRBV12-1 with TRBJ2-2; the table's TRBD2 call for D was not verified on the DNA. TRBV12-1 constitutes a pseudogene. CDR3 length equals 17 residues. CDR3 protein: CASSQKTSGVETGELFF. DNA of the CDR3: TGTGCCAGCAGCCAAAAGACTAGCGGGGTCGAAACCGGGGAGCTGTTTTTT.

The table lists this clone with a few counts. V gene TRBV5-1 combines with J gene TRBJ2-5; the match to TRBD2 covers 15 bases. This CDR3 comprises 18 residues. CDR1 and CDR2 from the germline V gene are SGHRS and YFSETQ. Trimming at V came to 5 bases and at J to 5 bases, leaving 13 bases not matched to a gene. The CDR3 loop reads CASSTPGLAGGAEETQYF. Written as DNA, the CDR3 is TGCGCCAGCAGTACGCCGGGACTAGCGGGGGGCGCCGAGGAGACCCAGTACTTC.

CDR3 residues: CAISESTRGPQETQYF. CDR3 bases: TGTGCCATCAGTGAGTCGACAAGGGGGCCCCAAGAGACCCAGTACTTC. The rearrangement joins TRBV10-3 to TRBJ2-5, with 7 bases lining up with TRBD1. The ends lost 0 bases at V and 1 base at J; junction bases unmatched: 5. CDR1 is ENHRY, CDR2 SYGVKD, per germline. This CDR3 is built from 16 residues.

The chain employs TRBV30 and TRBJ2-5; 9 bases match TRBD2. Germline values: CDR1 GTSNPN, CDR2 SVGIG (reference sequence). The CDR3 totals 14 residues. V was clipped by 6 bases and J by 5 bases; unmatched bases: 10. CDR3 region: CACSQTSGLETQYF. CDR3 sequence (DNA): TGTGCCTGTTCTCAGACTAGCGGTTTGGAGACCCAGTACTTC.

The CDR3 coding sequence is TGCAGCGCTGGGGAGTCTCTCTCAGAGACCCAGTACTTC. It yields the protein CSAGESLSETQYF. The chain couples TRBV29-1 to TRBJ2-5; maybe TRBD2 (5 bases). CDR1 and CDR2 (germline): SQVTM, ANQGSEA. This CDR3 has 13 residues. Trimming took off 7 bases at V and 4 bases at J, with 16 bases between the two ends.

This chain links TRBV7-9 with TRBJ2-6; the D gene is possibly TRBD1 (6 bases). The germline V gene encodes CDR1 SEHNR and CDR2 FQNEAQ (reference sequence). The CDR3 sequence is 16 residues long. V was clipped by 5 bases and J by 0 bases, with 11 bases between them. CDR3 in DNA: TGTGCCAGCAGCCAGATACAGGGCTCTGGGGCCAACGTCCTGACTTTC. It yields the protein CASSQIQGSGANVLTF.

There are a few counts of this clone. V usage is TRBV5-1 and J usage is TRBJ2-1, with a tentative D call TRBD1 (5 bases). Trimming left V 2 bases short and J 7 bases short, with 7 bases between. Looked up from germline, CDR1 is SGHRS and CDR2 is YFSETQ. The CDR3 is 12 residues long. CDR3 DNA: TGCGCCAGCAGCTTACCAGGGAATGAGCAGTTCTTC. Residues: CASSLPGNEQFF. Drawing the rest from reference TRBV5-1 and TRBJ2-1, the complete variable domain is KAGVTQTPRYLIKTRGQQVTLSCSPISGHRSVSWYQQTPGQGLQFLFEYFSETQRNKGNFPGRFSGRQFSNSRSEMNVSTLELGDSALYLCASSLPGNEQFFGPGTRLTVL.

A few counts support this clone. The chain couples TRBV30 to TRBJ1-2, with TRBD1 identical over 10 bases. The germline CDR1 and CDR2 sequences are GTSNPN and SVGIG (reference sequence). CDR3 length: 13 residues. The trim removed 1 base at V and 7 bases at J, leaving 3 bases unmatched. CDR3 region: CAWSGQGALGYTF. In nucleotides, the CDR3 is TGTGCCTGGAGTGGACAGGGGGCCCTTGGCTACACCTTC.

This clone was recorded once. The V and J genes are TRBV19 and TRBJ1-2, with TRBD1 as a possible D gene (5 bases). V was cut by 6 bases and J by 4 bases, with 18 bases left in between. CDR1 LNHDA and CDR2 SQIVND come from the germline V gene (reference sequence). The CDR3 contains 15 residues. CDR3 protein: CASSPYQGSSYGYTF. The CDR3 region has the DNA TGTGCCAGTAGCCCTTACCAGGGCAGCTCCTATGGCTACACCTTC.

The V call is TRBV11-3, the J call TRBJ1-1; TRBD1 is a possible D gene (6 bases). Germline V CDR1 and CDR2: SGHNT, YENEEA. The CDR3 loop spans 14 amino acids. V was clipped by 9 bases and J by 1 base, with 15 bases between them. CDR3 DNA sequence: TGTGCCAGTATCAAGGACAGCGGGAACACTGAAGCTTTCTTT. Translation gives CASIKDSGNTEAFF.

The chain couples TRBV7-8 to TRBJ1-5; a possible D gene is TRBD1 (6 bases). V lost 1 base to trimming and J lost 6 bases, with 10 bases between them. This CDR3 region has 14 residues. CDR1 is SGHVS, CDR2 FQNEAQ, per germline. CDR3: CASSLVQGAQPQHF. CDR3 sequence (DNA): TGTGCCAGCAGCTTAGTACAGGGCGCTCAGCCCCAGCATTTT.

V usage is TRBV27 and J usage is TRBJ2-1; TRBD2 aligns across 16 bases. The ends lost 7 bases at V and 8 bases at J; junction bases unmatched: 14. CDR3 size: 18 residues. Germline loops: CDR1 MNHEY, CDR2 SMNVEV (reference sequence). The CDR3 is CASIRGWGLAGGRDEQFF. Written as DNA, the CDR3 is TGTGCCAGCATCCGGGGGTGGGGACTAGCGGGGGGGCGGGATGAGCAGTTCTTC.

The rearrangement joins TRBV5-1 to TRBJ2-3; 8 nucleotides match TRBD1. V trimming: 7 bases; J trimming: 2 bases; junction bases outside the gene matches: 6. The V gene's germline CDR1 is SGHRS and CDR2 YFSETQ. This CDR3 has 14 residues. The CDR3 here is CASRGQGATDTQYF. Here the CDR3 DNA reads TGCGCCAGCCGGGGTCAGGGGGCCACAGATACGCAGTATTTT.

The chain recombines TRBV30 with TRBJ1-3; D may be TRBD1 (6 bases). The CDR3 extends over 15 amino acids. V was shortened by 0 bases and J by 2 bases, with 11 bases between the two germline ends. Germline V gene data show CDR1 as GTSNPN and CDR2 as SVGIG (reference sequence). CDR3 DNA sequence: TGTGCCTGGAGTGTAACAGGGCAAACTGGAAACACCATATATTTT. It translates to CAWSVTGQTGNTIYF.

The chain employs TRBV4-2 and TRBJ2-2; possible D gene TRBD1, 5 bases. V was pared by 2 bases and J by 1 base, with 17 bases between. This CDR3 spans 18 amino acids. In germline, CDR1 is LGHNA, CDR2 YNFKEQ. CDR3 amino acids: CASSQPKLWGENTGELFF. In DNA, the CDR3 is TGTGCCAGCAGCCAACCCAAGCTTTGGGGCGAGAACACCGGGGAGCTGTTTTTT.

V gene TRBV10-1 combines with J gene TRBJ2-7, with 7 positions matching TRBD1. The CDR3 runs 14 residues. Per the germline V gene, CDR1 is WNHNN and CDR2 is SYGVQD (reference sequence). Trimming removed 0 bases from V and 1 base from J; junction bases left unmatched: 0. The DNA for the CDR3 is TGCGCCAGCAGTGAGTCGACAGGGTCCTACGAGCAGTACTTC. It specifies CASSESTGSYEQYF.

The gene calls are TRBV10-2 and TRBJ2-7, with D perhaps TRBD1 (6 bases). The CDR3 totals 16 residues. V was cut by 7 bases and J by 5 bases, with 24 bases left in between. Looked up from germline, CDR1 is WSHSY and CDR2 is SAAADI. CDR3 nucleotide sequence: TGCGCCAGCACCGAAGGGGGAACCTACAGAAGGCACGAGCAGTACTTC. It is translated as CASTEGGTYRRHEQYF.

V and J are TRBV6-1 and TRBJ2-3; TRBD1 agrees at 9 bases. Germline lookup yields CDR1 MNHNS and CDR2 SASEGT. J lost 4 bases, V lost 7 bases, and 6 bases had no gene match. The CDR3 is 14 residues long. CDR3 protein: CASTGQGIPDTQYF. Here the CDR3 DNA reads TGTGCCAGCACGGGACAGGGCATCCCAGATACGCAGTATTTT.

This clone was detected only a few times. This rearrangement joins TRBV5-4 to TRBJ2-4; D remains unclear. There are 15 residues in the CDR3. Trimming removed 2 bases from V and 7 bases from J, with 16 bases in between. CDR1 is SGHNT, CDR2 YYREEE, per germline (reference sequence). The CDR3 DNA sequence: TGTGCCAGCAGCTTCTCTGGGCCGTCCTCCAACATTCAGTACTTC. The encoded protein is CASSFSGPSSNIQYF.

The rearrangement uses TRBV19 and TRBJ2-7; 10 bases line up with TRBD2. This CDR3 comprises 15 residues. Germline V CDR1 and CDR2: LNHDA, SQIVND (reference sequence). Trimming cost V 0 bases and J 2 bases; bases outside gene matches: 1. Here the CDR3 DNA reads TGTGCCAGTAGTATAGAAGCGGGAGGGACCTACGAGCAGTACTTC. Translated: CASSIEAGGTYEQYF.

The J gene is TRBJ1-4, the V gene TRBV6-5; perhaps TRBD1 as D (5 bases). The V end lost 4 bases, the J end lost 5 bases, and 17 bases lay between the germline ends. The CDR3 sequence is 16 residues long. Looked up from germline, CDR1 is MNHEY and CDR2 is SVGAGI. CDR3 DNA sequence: TGTGCCAGCAGTTCGAAACCGGGACTTACGAATGAAAAACTGTTTTTT. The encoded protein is CASSSKPGLTNEKLFF.